This entry concerns a single T cell receptor beta chain. The record originates from a study of T cell responses to AZD1222 COVID-19 vaccine. CDR3 length: 13 amino acids. CDR1 is MDHEN, CDR2 SYDVKM, per germline. V gave up 2 bases and J gave up 3 bases, with 8 bases separating them. Produced via immunoSEQ multiplex PCR; TCRdb's table is partial and in-frame only. The table shows about 140,000 clones, with 80% to 95% occurring only once. The source is an adult who received the AZD1222 COVID-19 vaccine. The sample in question was peripheral blood, obtained 28 days after the second AZD1222 dose. This chain links TRBV28 with TRBJ2-7; D perhaps matches TRBD1 (6 bases). The CDR3 DNA is TGTGCCAGCAGTTTACCGGGACACTACGAGCAGTACTTC. Its translation is CASSLPGHYEQYF.